The T cell receptor beta chain described here comes from a study of blood T cells in healthy people across ages. The CDR3 consists of 14 residues. Germline loops: CDR1 ENHRY, CDR2 SYGVKD. Trimming left V 4 bases short and J 1 base short, with 10 bases between. Primed by a sample-barcoded 5' primer and a J-beta primer mix, a second PCR proceeded for roughly 6 to 12 cycles. In TCRdb, the 5' RACE reads were re-called with MiXCR into one record per CDR3 protein. Of approximately 880,000 distinct CDR3 sequences listed, around 46% are singletons. This clonotype was observed a few times. The clonotype originates from a man younger than 40 in good health. The V call is TRBV10-3, the J call TRBJ1-1, with unresolved D. Sequencing was done on a sample of blood. Written as DNA, the CDR3 is TGTGCCATCAGTGCTCAAGCAGGGAACACTGAAGCTTTCTTT. Translated: CAISAQAGNTEAFF.